This TCR beta chain was identified in a study of shared T cell receptors in the human thymus. Generated by immunoSEQ multiplex PCR, the TCRdb table keeps only in-frame clones and is missing some. This table holds under 850,000 clones, more than 75% found once. The CDR3 loop spans 19 amino acids. V lost 1 base, J lost 0 bases, and 18 bases lay in between. Germline-derived CDR1 and CDR2 are SGHTA and FQGNSA. This sample also belongs to another study, concerning human thymus T cells. This second study says: Donors were healthy Finnish infants having corrective surgery for congenital heart defects.

Sample: thymocytes. This TCR was recovered from a boy less than two years old with a congenital heart defect. V gene TRBV7-2 combines with J gene TRBJ1-4; tentative D call: TRBD1 (6 bases). In DNA form, the CDR3 reads TGTGCCAGCAGCTTAGGGGCCTGGGGGGAGGGGGCAACTAATGAAAAACTGTTTTTT. It is translated as CASSLGAWGEGATNEKLFF.